This TCR beta chain appears in the sequencing data of a study of brain metastases from non-small cell lung cancer (dated by TCRdb to between 2017 and 2020). At the level of the whole study: The study profiled the immune microenvironment of paired resected primary tumors and brain metastases from non-small-cell lung cancer patients. The study at large found these results: T-cell infiltration was lower in brain metastases than in primary tumors (P < 0.001). T-cell clones were apparently expanded in about 70% of brain metastases relative to the matched primary tumors. Paired brain metastases and primary tumors largely shared TCR repertoires, although T-cell densities in the metastases were sparse.

There are 14 amino acids in the CDR3, from cysteine to phenylalanine inclusive. This entry keeps only the CDR3 DNA: 42 bases, framed from base 1. In the germline V gene, CDR1 corresponds to SGHRS and CDR2 to YFSETQ. V is pared back by 6 bases and J by 6 bases, with 16 bases lying between the germline termini. Comment on this clone: No antigen is known for it. No base-level quality is on record; no much larger clone is a single base apart.

Receptor amplification or capture employed the immunoSEQ multiplex PCR assay. T-cell receptor beta chain repertoire sequencing was carried out together with a 770-gene immune expression panel. The source is immuneACCESS, and TCRdb retained only in-frame sequences with V and J called. Part of the clones is not carried over; for the studies checked, unresolved V genes explain less than half of this, and the remainder is unexplained. The table for this sample lists 1,500 to 2,000 clones; 85% to 95% of them were counted only once. 4% to 4.5% of the sample belongs to the ten largest clones. A cohort of approximately 39 patients with surgically resected non-small-cell lung cancer, for whom both primary tumor and brain metastasis specimens were available, was included. The tumor specimens used were formalin-fixed, paraffin-embedded tissues taken from archives.

Sequenced: tissue from a brain metastasis. The sample's cell subset or site label is to be understood as: resected brain metastasis paired with primary lung tumor. This receptor was identified in a donor at least 40 years old with non-small cell lung cancer. The rearrangement joined TRBV5-1 to TRBJ2-4; tentative D gene TRBD1, with 6 bases matching. The nucleotide sequence is given as TGCGCCAGCATTTGTCGACAGGTTAGAAACATTCAGTACTTC. It encodes CASICRQVRNIQYF.